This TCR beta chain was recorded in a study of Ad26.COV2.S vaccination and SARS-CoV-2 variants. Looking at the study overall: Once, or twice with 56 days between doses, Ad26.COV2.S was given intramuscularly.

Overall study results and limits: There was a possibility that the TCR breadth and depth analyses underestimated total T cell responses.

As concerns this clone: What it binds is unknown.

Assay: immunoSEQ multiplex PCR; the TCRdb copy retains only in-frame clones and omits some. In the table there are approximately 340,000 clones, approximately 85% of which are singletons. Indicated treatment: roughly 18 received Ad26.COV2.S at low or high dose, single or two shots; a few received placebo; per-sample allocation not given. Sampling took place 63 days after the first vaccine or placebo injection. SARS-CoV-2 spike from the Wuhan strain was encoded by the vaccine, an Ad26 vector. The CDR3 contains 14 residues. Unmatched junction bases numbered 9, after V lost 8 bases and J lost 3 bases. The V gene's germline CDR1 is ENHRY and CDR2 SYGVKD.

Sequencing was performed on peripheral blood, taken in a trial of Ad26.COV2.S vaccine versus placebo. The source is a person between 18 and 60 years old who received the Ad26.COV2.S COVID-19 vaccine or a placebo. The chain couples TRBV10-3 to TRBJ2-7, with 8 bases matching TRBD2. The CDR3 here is CAIGAASGHYEQYF. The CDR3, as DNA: TGTGCCATCGGGGCAGCTAGCGGGCACTACGAGCAGTACTTC.